Shown below are 15 T cell receptor beta chains from a single sample sequenced in a study of blood T cell repertoires in COVID-19. Measured with immunoSEQ multiplex PCR; TCRdb has only the in-frame clones, and not every one. The table includes more than 150,000 clones, approximately 90% detected once. The sample taken for sequencing was peripheral blood. These receptors all come from a woman aged 18-35 years who had recovered from COVID-19.

The chain uses TRBV18 and TRBJ2-3; TRBD1 is a possible D gene (6 bases). The germline gives CDR1 KGHSH, CDR2 LQKENI. The CDR3 contains 17 residues. Between the trimmed V and J ends, which lost 7 bases and 2 bases, there was a span of 22 bases. CDR3 sequence: CASLPTGQGLNTDTQYF. CDR3 DNA sequence: TGTGCCAGCTTACCCACAGGGCAAGGCTTAAACACAGATACGCAGTATTTT.

The chain employs TRBV5-4 and TRBJ2-1; possibly TRBD2 for D (5 bases). Trimming removed 1 base at V and 5 bases at J, with 7 bases between. The CDR3 contains 13 residues. Germline V lookup: CDR1 SGHNT, CDR2 YYREEE (reference sequence). The CDR3 region is CASSLLEDNEQFF. The CDR3 DNA follows: TGTGCCAGCAGCTTGCTGGAGGACAATGAGCAGTTCTTC. The full variable domain, rest sourced from reference TRBV5-4 and TRBJ2-1, is ETGVTQSPTHLIKTRGQQVTLRCSSQSGHNTVSWYQQALGQGPQFIFQYYREEENGRGNFPPRFSGLQFPNYSSELNVNALELDDSALYLCASSLLEDNEQFFGPGTRLTVL.

Here the CDR3 reads CASSPRTISDTQYF. In DNA form, the CDR3 reads TGTGCCAGCAGCCCCCGGACTATTTCCGATACGCAGTATTTT. The rearrangement joins TRBV9 to TRBJ2-3, with D possibly being TRBD2 (6 bases). The V gene lost 4 bases and the J gene lost 6 bases, with 15 bases spanning the gap. The CDR3 has 14 residues. Germline assignment: CDR1 SGDLS and CDR2 YYNGEE.

The chain carries TRBV6-2 or TRBV6-3 and TRBJ2-7, with D perhaps TRBD2 (5 bases). The CDR3 is 16 amino acids. V shed 4 bases and J shed 2 bases, with 18 bases lying between them. In germline, CDR1 is MNHEY, CDR2 SVGEGT. The CDR3 here is CASSSPSRAPTYEQYF. The CDR3 bases are TGTGCCAGCAGTTCGCCTTCGAGGGCTCCTACCTACGAGCAGTACTTC.

J is TRBJ2-7 and V is TRBV14, with TRBD2 matching 10 bases. J lost 5 bases, V lost 1 base, and 11 bases had no gene match. The CDR3 length is 17 residues. Per the germline V gene, CDR1 is SGHDN and CDR2 is FVKESK. For the CDR3, the DNA is TGTGCCAGCAGCCAAGTATTCTTACTAGCGGGGTCTAACGAGCAGTACTTC. This sequence encodes CASSQVFLLAGSNEQYF.

The V call is TRBV7-9, the J call TRBJ1-2; 7 bases match TRBD1. This CDR3 has 13 residues. Germline V lookup: CDR1 SEHNR, CDR2 FQNEAQ (reference sequence). J was trimmed by 4 bases and V by 5 bases; bases with no gene match: 4. CDR3 loop: CASSLGQLYGYTF. The CDR3 DNA reads TGTGCCAGCAGCCTGGGACAGCTCTATGGCTACACCTTC.

V gene TRBV11-3 combines with J gene TRBJ2-1; 7 positions match TRBD2. The CDR3 is 15 amino acids. From germline, CDR1 is SGHNT and CDR2 YENEEA. With V trimmed by 3 bases and J by 8 bases, 10 bases remained unmatched. The CDR3 DNA is TGTGCCAGCAGCTTGAAGCGGGGTGGGGTGGATGAGCAGTTCTTC. Translating gives CASSLKRGGVDEQFF.

This chain connects TRBV6-5 to TRBJ1-2, with D possibly matching TRBD1 (5 bases). In germline, CDR1 is MNHEY, CDR2 SVGAGI. Trimming took off 0 bases at V and 4 bases at J, with 12 bases between the two ends. The CDR3 extends over 15 amino acids. The CDR3 sequence is CASSYSGQGVYGYTF. CDR3 coding DNA: TGTGCCAGCAGTTACTCGGGGCAGGGTGTCTATGGCTACACCTTC.

The chain couples TRBV4-3 to TRBJ1-4; D is unclear. Germline V lookup: CDR1 LGHNA, CDR2 YSLEER. CDR3 length: 16 residues. The V and J ends lost 1 base and 0 bases respectively, with 9 bases between them. CDR3 DNA: TGCGCCAGCAGCCAAGGGACTTTTGCAACTAATGAAAAACTGTTTTTT. Translation gives CASSQGTFATNEKLFF.

The rearrangement uses TRBV12-5 and TRBJ2-5, with 11 bases lining up with TRBD2. Germline trimming cut 6 bases from V and 3 bases from J; bases unmatched to any gene: 15. CDR3 size: 18 residues. Germline V gene sequence: CDR1 LGHNT, CDR2 FRNRAP. CDR3: CASGSPASGGPGKETQYF. For the CDR3, the DNA is TGTGCTAGTGGCTCCCCGGCTAGCGGGGGGCCGGGAAAAGAGACCCAGTACTTC.

This chain connects TRBV27 to TRBJ2-3; 11 bases agree with TRBD2. The CDR3 extends over 15 amino acids. Germline V gene lookup returns CDR1 MNHEY and CDR2 SMNVEV (reference sequence). J was trimmed by 2 bases and V by 6 bases; bases with no gene match: 4. The CDR3 loop reads CASRGTSGSTDTQYF. The CDR3 DNA sequence: TGTGCCAGCAGAGGGACTAGCGGTTCCACAGATACGCAGTATTTT.

The V and J genes are TRBV6-5 and TRBJ1-3; D remains unclear. CDR1 is MNHEY and CDR2 is SVGAGI in the germline V gene. V was trimmed by 0 bases and J by 2 bases, leaving 8 bases between them. The CDR3 covers 15 residues. The CDR3 coding sequence is TGTGCCAGCAGTTACTCGGCAACCCCTGGAAACACCATATATTTT. Amino acids: CASSYSATPGNTIYF.

The chain uses TRBV15 and TRBJ2-3; 7 bases fit TRBD1. V shed 5 bases, J shed 1 base, and the junction held 3 bases outside the gene matches. The germline gives CDR1 LNHNV, CDR2 YYDKDF (reference sequence). The CDR3 covers 14 residues. CDR3 in DNA: TGTGCCACCAGCCTCGACAGGGGCACAGATACGCAGTATTTT. This encodes CATSLDRGTDTQYF. The whole variable domain, remainder taken from reference TRBV15 and TRBJ2-3, is DAMVIQNPRYQVTQFGKPVTLSCSQTLNHNVMYWYQQKSSQAPKLLFHYYDKDFNNEADTPDNFQSRRPNTSFCFLDIRSPGLGDTAMYLCATSLDRGTDTQYFGPGTRLTVL.

This chain links TRBV5-1 with TRBJ1-1; 8 nucleotides line up with TRBD1. Germline V CDR1 and CDR2: SGHRS, YFSETQ. This CDR3 contains 17 residues. J was trimmed by 1 base and V by 4 bases; bases with no gene match: 12. This CDR3 is CASSRRPGGAENTEAFF. The DNA of the CDR3 is TGCGCCAGCAGCCGGAGGCCAGGGGGCGCGGAGAACACTGAAGCTTTCTTT.

V gene TRBV2 combines with J gene TRBJ2-1, with a weak D call TRBD2 (5 bases). The CDR3 is 14 amino acids. Germline loops: CDR1 SNHLY, CDR2 FYNNEI. V lost 9 bases and J 0 bases, leaving 12 bases between the germline ends. CDR3 sequence reads: CARKEASSYNEQFF. For the CDR3, the DNA is TGTGCCAGAAAGGAGGCGAGCTCCTACAATGAGCAGTTCTTC.